This T cell receptor (beta chain) stems from a study of neurological immune-mediated disorders. In this sample, this clonotype turned up many times. The antigen is unknown. The authors made cDNA by 5'RACE with 10-nucleotide random UMIs. TCRdb re-called the 5' RACE reads with MiXCR, one entry per CDR3 protein. The repertoire holds roughly 14,000 distinct CDR3 sequences, roughly a tenth seen once, with about 22% in the top ten. Study findings and constraints: There were no CDR3 amino acid sequences shared by expanded clones across subjects, a result suggesting private repertoires in all groups. HTLV-1-associated myelopathy led in TCR clonal expansion, while multiple sclerosis ranked lowest, below healthy controls.

The V and J ends lost 0 bases and 7 bases respectively, with 9 bases between them. The V gene's germline CDR1 is LGHDT and CDR2 YNNKEL (reference sequence). This CDR3 spans 13 amino acids. Material for sequencing was PBMCs. The chain is built from TRBV3-1 and TRBJ2-5; D is unclear. The receptor was derived from a middle-aged woman in good health. CDR3 sequence reads: CASSQEGLRTQYF. CDR3 coding DNA: TGTGCCAGCAGCCAAGAGGGTCTGCGGACCCAGTACTTC.